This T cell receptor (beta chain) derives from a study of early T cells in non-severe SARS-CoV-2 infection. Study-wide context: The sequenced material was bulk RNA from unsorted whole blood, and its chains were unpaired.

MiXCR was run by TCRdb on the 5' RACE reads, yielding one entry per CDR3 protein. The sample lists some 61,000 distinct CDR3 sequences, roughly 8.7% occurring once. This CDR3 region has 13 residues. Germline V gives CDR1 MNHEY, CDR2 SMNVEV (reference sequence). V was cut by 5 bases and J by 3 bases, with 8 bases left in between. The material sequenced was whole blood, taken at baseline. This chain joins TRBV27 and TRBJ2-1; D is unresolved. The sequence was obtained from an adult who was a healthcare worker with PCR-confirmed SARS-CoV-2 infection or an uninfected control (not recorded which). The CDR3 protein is CASSPEGYNEQFF. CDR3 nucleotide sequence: TGTGCCAGCAGTCCAGAAGGCTACAATGAGCAGTTCTTC.